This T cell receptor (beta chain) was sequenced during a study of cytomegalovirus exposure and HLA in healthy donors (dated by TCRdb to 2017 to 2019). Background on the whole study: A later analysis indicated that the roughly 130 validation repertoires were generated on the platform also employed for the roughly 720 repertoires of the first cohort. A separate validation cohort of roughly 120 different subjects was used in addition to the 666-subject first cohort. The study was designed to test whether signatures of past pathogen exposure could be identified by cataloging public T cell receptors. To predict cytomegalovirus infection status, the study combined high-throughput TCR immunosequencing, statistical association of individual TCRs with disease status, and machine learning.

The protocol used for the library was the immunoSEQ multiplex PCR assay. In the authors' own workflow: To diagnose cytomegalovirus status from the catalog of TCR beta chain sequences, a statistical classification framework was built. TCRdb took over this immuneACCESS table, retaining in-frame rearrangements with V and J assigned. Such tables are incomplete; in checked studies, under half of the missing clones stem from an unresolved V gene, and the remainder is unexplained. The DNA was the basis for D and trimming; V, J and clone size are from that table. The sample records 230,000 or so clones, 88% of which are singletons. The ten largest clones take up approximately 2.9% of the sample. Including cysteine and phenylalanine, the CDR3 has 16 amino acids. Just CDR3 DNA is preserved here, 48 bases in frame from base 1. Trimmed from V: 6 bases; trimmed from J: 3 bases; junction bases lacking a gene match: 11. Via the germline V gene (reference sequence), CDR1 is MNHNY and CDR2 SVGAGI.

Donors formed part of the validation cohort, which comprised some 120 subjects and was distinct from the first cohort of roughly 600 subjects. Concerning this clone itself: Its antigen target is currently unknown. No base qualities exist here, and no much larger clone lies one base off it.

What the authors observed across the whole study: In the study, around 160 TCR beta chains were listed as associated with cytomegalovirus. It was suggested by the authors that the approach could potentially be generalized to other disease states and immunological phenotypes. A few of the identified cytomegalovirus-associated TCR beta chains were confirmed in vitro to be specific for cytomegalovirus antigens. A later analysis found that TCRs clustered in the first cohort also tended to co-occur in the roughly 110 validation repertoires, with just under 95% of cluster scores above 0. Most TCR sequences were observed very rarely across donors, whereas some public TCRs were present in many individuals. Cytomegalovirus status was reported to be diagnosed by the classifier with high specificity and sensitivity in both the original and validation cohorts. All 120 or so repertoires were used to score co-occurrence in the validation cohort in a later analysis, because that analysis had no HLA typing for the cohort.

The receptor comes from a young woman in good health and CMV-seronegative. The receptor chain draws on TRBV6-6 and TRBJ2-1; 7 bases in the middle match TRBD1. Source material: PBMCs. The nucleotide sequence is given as TGTGCCAGCAGCAACACCGGGACAGTGAACTACAATGAGCAGTTCTTC. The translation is CASSNTGTVNYNEQFF.